The sequence of this T cell receptor beta chain was determined in a study of OX40 agonist ivuxolimab in advanced cancers. From germline, CDR1 is LNHDA and CDR2 SQIVND (reference sequence). V lost 9 bases, J lost 0 bases, and 5 bases stayed unmatched. The CDR3 contains 15 residues. Sequencing was performed with immunoSEQ multiplex PCR; in TCRdb, only in-frame clones are kept and a portion is missing. This sample has fewer than 75,000 clones; around 81% occur once, and the top ten carry less than 9.5%. The TCR originated in an adult with an advanced solid tumor such as melanoma, head and neck, liver or kidney cancer. The sequences come from CD4+ or CD8+ T cells sorted from blood, collected in a trial of the OX40 agonist ivuxolimab. V usage is TRBV19 and J usage is TRBJ2-2; 9 nucleotides align to TRBD1. The CDR3 DNA reads as TGTGCCAGCGCTAGACAGGGGGCGAACACCGGGGAGCTGTTTTTT. This sequence encodes CASARQGANTGELFF.